Below are 19 T cell receptor beta chains sequenced from a single sample in a study of Ad26.COV2.S vaccination and SARS-CoV-2 variants. This table comes from immunoSEQ multiplex PCR, and its TCRdb copy is limited to in-frame clones, with some not included. Here the sample spans around 400,000 clones, about 80% being singletons. The treatment here: some 20 received Ad26.COV2.S at low or high dose, single or two shots; 5 received placebo; per-sample allocation not given. Day 63 after the first vaccine or placebo injection was the time point for sampling. Here the sequenced sample was peripheral blood, taken in a trial of Ad26.COV2.S vaccine versus placebo. All receptors derive from a person between 18 and 59 years old who received the Ad26.COV2.S COVID-19 vaccine or a placebo.

The chain recombines TRBV7-3 with TRBJ1-3; possibly TRBD1 for D (5 bases). Trimming took 3 bases from V and 4 from J, leaving 10 bases between them. In germline, CDR1 is SGHTA, CDR2 FQGTGA. This CDR3 comprises 14 residues. The CDR3 here is CASSFQGSGNTIYF. The CDR3 region has the DNA TGTGCCAGCAGCTTCCAGGGTTCCGGAAACACCATATATTTT.

DNA for the CDR3: TGTGCCAGCAGCGTCCAAGATAAGGAGACCCAGTACTTC. This translates into CASSVQDKETQYF. The J gene is TRBJ2-5, the V gene TRBV9; D not resolved. Trimming removed 2 bases from V and 5 bases from J, with 10 bases in between. The CDR3 has 13 amino acids. Germline-derived CDR1 and CDR2 are SGDLS and YYNGEE. Variable domain in full (rest from reference TRBV9 and TRBJ2-5): DSGVTQTPKHLITATGQRVTLRCSPRSGDLSVYWYQQSLDQGLQFLIQYYNGEERAKGNILERFSAQQFPDLHSELNLSSLELGDSALYFCASSVQDKETQYFGPGTRLLVL.

The V and J genes are TRBV4-1 and TRBJ1-6; TRBD1 agrees at 7 bases. The CDR3 is 16 amino acids. Germline CDR1 MGHRA, CDR2 YSYEKL. Trimming cost V 1 base and J 8 bases; bases outside gene matches: 8. CDR3: CASSQGEGTVYSPLHF. CDR3 nucleotides: TGCGCCAGCAGCCAAGGGGAAGGGACAGTCTATTCACCCCTCCACTTT.

The rearrangement uses TRBV24-1 and TRBJ2-7; TRBD1 matches 9 bases. Germline V gene lookup returns CDR1 KGHDR and CDR2 SFDVKD. The CDR3 spans 15 residues. J gave up 4 bases and V 3 bases, and 6 bases lay outside the gene matches. In DNA, the CDR3 is TGTGCCACCAGTGATCCCGGACAGGGGAGGTACGAGCAGTACTTC. Protein: CATSDPGQGRYEQYF.

The rearrangement links TRBV14 to TRBJ1-6; D remains unclear. The CDR3 runs 17 residues. Germline V CDR1 and CDR2: SGHDN, FVKESK. The ends were cut back, 2 bases at V and 2 bases at J, with 13 bases in the middle. The CDR3 sequence: CASSQSAGTAYNSPLHF. In DNA form, the CDR3 reads TGTGCCAGCAGCCAATCCGCAGGAACGGCCTATAATTCACCCCTCCACTTT.

Only a few counts were recorded for this clone. The chain is built from TRBV19 and TRBJ1-2; 7 bases line up with TRBD1. The V segment lost 10 bases and the J segment 11 bases; nucleotides outside the gene matches: 4. CDR1 is LNHDA, CDR2 SQIVND, per germline (reference sequence). The CDR3 sequence is 9 residues long. The CDR3 spells CATGTEYTF. In DNA form, the CDR3 reads TGTGCCACCGGGACAGAGTACACCTTC.

This chain links TRBV24-1 with TRBJ2-5, with no clear D. Germline CDR1 is KGHDR and CDR2 is SFDVKD. This CDR3 has 13 residues. The V gene lost 9 bases and the J gene lost 5 bases, with 15 bases spanning the gap. The CDR3 DNA reads TGTGCCACCGGAGTAGGAGTCCTGGAGACCCAGTACTTC. This translates into CATGVGVLETQYF.

The V and J genes are TRBV6-5 and TRBJ1-6; D is undetermined. This CDR3 has 15 amino acids. V was clipped by 2 bases and J by 9 bases, with 14 bases between them. In germline, CDR1 is MNHEY, CDR2 SVGAGI. Here the CDR3 DNA reads TGTGCCAGCAGTTACGAGGAAGGGAGTGTTTCACCCCTCCACTTT. It specifies CASSYEEGSVSPLHF.

The chain recombines TRBV7-3 with TRBJ2-3, with D hard to call. The V end lost 2 bases, the J end lost 3 bases, and 9 bases lay between the germline ends. The length of the CDR3 is 14 residues. CDR1 is SGHTA, CDR2 FQGTGA, per germline. CDR3 coding DNA: TGTGCCAGCAGCTTAGGGCCGTTAACAGATACGCAGTATTTT. It encodes CASSLGPLTDTQYF.

This chain connects TRBV29-1 to TRBJ2-7, with D perhaps TRBD2 (6 bases). This CDR3 is built from 13 residues. The germline V and J ends were trimmed by 7 bases and 2 bases, with 15 bases remaining between them. Germline V CDR1 and CDR2: SQVTM, ANQGSEA. This CDR3 reads CSGGEGVAYEQYF. CDR3 DNA sequence: TGCAGCGGGGGGGAAGGCGTTGCCTACGAGCAGTACTTC.

In its sample, this clone was seen a few times. This chain links TRBV28 with TRBJ1-5; D might be TRBD1 (5 bases). The CDR3 is 14 amino acids. Looked up from germline, CDR1 is MDHEN and CDR2 is SYDVKM. Trimming took 5 bases from V and 4 from J, leaving 12 bases between them. The CDR3 region is CASSRDSINQPQHF. In DNA, the CDR3 is TGTGCCAGCAGTCGCGACAGTATTAATCAGCCCCAGCATTTT.

V usage is TRBV5-5 and J usage is TRBJ2-7, with D possibly TRBD1 on 5 matching bases. CDR3 length: 16 residues. Trimming took off 0 bases at V and 0 bases at J, with 13 bases between the two ends. Germline V lookup: CDR1 SGHKS, CDR2 YYEKEE (reference sequence). The CDR3 region has the DNA TGTGCCAGCAGCTTGGAGGTGACAGTGCCCTCCTACGAGCAGTACTTC. Protein: CASSLEVTVPSYEQYF.

The J gene is TRBJ2-2, the V gene TRBV6-5; D is undetermined. The V gene's germline CDR1 is MNHEY and CDR2 SVGAGI. The CDR3 runs 14 residues. Trimming left V 4 bases short and J 2 bases short, with 8 bases between. CDR3 nucleotide sequence: TGTGCCAGCAGTTCTACGACAAACACCGGGGAGCTGTTTTTT. Residues: CASSSTTNTGELFF.

A single count supports this clone. J is TRBJ1-4 and V is TRBV18; D gene uncertain. The CDR3 extends over 14 amino acids. CDR1 and CDR2 from the germline V gene are KGHSH and LQKENI. V was shortened by 3 bases and J by 8 bases, with 13 bases between the two germline ends. CDR3 sequence: CASSPNRGEEKLFF. The CDR3 DNA sequence: TGTGCCAGCTCACCTAACCGGGGTGAAGAAAAACTGTTTTTT.

This sequence joins TRBV6-4 and TRBJ1-5, with D unresolved. Trimming stripped 4 bases from V and 0 bases from J, with 16 bases between. Germline CDR1 is MRHNA and CDR2 is SNTAGT. The length of the CDR3 is 17 residues. The CDR3 DNA reads TGTGCCAGCAGTGGAAGGTCCCAACCAAATAGCAATCAGCCCCAGCATTTT. Protein product: CASSGRSQPNSNQPQHF.

This rearrangement joins TRBV14 to TRBJ1-5; D call uncertain. From germline, CDR1 is SGHDN and CDR2 FVKESK. CDR3 length equals 17 residues. The V and J ends lost 0 bases and 4 bases respectively, with 16 bases between them. The DNA of the CDR3 is TGTGCCAGCAGCCAAGAGGTGTCGGGGTTCGGTAATCAGCCCCAGCATTTT. Protein product: CASSQEVSGFGNQPQHF.

J is TRBJ1-1 and V is TRBV28; D unclear. This CDR3 is built from 11 residues. Trimming shortened V by 3 bases and J by 7 bases, and 6 bases separated the two germline ends. CDR1 is MDHEN and CDR2 is SYDVKM in the germline V gene. CDR3 coding DNA: TGTGCCAGCAGTTTGGTCGGTGAAGCTTTCTTT. This encodes CASSLVGEAFF.

This chain connects TRBV9 to TRBJ1-1; a weak D match, TRBD1 (5 bases). Trimming cost V 0 bases and J 1 base, with 13 bases left between them. There are 16 residues in the CDR3. CDR1 is SGDLS and CDR2 is YYNGEE in the germline V gene. This CDR3 is CASSVVEGRPNTEAFF. The CDR3 DNA reads TGTGCCAGCAGCGTAGTTGAGGGACGGCCGAACACTGAAGCTTTCTTT.

The rearrangement joins TRBV2 to TRBJ2-2, with 8 bases aligning to TRBD2. The germline V gene encodes CDR1 SNHLY and CDR2 FYNNEI. Trimming cost V 1 base and J 5 bases; bases outside gene matches: 9. The CDR3 covers 17 residues. CDR3 in amino acids: CASSEDAAGAVTGELFF. For the CDR3, the DNA is TGTGCCAGCAGTGAAGATGCAGCGGGAGCTGTGACCGGGGAGCTGTTTTTT.